This T cell receptor (beta chain) was identified in a study of T cell responses to AZD1222 COVID-19 vaccine (dated by TCRdb to the early 2020s). Notes on the research overall: Because spike-specific TCR depth and breadth did not differ between the two schedules, AZD1222 recipients who got a second dose at roughly 4 weeks were pooled with those who got a second dose at roughly 12 weeks. Enrollment into the trials was organized by age into subgroups of 18-55, 56-69 and 70-plus years, and those subgroups contained approximately 150, 30 and 60 TCR-sequenced participants, respectively. A total of just over 230 trial participants underwent TCR sequencing, of whom roughly 210 had received two doses of AZD1222 and around 26 had received two doses of the MenACWY control vaccine. What the study reported, not specific to this receptor: Conclusions about previously exposed vaccinees were limited because only a handful of AZD1222 recipients were SARS-CoV-2 seropositive at baseline. Participants were mostly white British and included more females than males, and it was suggested by the authors that clonal diversity may have been underestimated. A significant rise in spike-specific TCR breadth and depth was observed after two AZD1222 doses relative to day 0 and relative to MenACWY recipients. Because no day 14 peak-response samples were available, the repertoires could be characterized only after the peak T cell response. CD4 TCRs associated with the vaccine covered the entire spike protein, and the dominant responses were in regions 160-218 and 743-854. Nearly half of unique spike-specific TCRs reportedly recognized epitopes outside regions mutated in the B.1.351 and B.1.1.7 variants. In the small 56-69-year group, the increase in depth fell short of significance, most likely because of low power.

CDR1 and CDR2 were assigned from the germline V gene as MGHRA and YSYEKL. The germline V end is reduced by 0 bases and the J end by 6 bases; junction bases left unmatched: 8. From its cysteine to its phenylalanine, the CDR3 spans 16 amino acids. Only the CDR3 portion is preserved as DNA: 48 bases, with reading frame beginning at the first base. The sample's time point, from its label and the paper: baseline before first vaccination. Vaccinee samples came from UK trials COV001 and COV002, including a single-blind randomized controlled phase 2/3 trial of AZD1222 (ChAdOx1 nCoV-19) in healthy adults. Trial participant PBMC samples were collected at day 0 and day 28 after the second dose for TCRbeta chain sequencing. As to this clone: Its antigen specificity is not known. Base qualities are missing; no much larger clone stands one base away.

The CDR3 regions of human TCRbeta chains were analyzed by immunosequencing. The study's processing was this. Repertoire TCRs were checked for matches against a reference library of SARS-CoV-2-specific TCRs that had been generated using the MIRA antigen-specificity platform. Breadth was defined as the fraction of unique TCRs that were SARS-CoV-2-associated. Depth was defined as the fraction of total T cells that were SARS-CoV-2-associated. Each spike-specific TCR was assigned to its reactive spike region and to a CD4 or CD8 class using the MIRA data. Log10-transformed breadth and depth values were compared by one-way ANOVA with Sidak's multiple comparisons tests. TCRdb retrieved this table from immuneACCESS and kept in-frame rearrangements only. Not all clones are present; in checked studies, unresolved V genes account for under half, and no reason is known for the remainder. The DNA was the basis for D and trimming; V, J and clone size are from that table. The sample table records more than 100,000 clones; 90% to 95% of these occur just once. Of the sample, under 2% is held by the ten largest clones.

The sample here was peripheral blood, taken on day 0 of AZD1222 vaccination. The chain is encoded by TRBV4-1 joined to TRBJ2-3, and TRBD2 matches 8 of the central bases. The source is an adult in good health. CDR3 loop: CASSQDFGGGPDTQYF. The sequenced DNA is TGCGCCAGCAGCCAAGATTTCGGGGGGGGCCCGGATACGCAGTATTTT.